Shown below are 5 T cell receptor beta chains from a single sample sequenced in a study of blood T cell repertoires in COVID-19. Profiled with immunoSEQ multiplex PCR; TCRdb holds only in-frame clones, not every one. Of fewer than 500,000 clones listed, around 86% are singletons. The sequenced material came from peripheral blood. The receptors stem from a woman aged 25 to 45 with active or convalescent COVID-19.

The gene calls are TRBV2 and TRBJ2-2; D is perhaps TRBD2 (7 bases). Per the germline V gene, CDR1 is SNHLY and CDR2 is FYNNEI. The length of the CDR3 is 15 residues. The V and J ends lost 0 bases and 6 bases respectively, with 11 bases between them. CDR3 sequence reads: CASSEAGGRAGELFF. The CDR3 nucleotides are TGTGCCAGCAGTGAAGCGGGGGGGCGGGCCGGGGAGCTGTTTTTT.

The CDR3 here is CASSRTGGAFTEAFF. The CDR3 DNA is TGTGCCAGCAGTAGGACAGGGGGCGCGTTCACTGAAGCTTTCTTT. The V gene is TRBV5-5, the J gene TRBJ1-1; TRBD1 agrees at 11 bases. With 5 bases clipped from V and 4 bases from J, the junction kept 7 bases outside the gene matches. This CDR3 region has 15 residues. The germline gives CDR1 SGHKS, CDR2 YYEKEE (reference sequence).

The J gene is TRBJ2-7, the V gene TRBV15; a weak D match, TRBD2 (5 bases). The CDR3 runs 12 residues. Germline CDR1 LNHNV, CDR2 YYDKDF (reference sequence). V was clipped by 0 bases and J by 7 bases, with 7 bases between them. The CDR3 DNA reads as TGTGCCACCAGCAGAGATCGAGGGGAGCAGTACTTC. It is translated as CATSRDRGEQYF. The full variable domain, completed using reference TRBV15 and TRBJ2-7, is DAMVIQNPRYQVTQFGKPVTLSCSQTLNHNVMYWYQQKSSQAPKLLFHYYDKDFNNEADTPDNFQSRRPNTSFCFLDIRSPGLGDTAMYLCATSRDRGEQYFGPGTRLTVT.

CDR3 sequence: CASSRQGQETQYF. DNA for the CDR3: TGTGCCAGCAGCAGACAGGGTCAAGAGACCCAGTACTTC. The V and J genes are TRBV3-1 (or the pseudogene TRBV3-2) and TRBJ2-5, with 7 bases identical to TRBD1. Losses at the gene ends were 5 bases for V and 2 bases for J; bases not matched to a gene: 2. The V gene's germline CDR1 is LGHDT and CDR2 YNNKEL (reference sequence). CDR3 length: 13 amino acids.

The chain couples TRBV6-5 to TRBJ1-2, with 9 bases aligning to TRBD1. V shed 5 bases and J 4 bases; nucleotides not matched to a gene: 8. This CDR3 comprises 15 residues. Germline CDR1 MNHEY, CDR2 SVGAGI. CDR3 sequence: CASSNPGQGIYGYTF. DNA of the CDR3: TGTGCCAGCAGTAACCCGGGACAGGGAATCTATGGCTACACCTTC.